This T cell receptor (beta chain) comes out of a study of cytomegalovirus exposure and HLA in healthy donors (dated by TCRdb to about 2017). Regarding the research as a whole: An earlier analysis of 550 to 700 of the donors reported 250 to 300 Gb of sequence data and 100 million to 140 million unique TCR beta sequences from about 179 million T cells. Roughly 300 gigabases of sequencing data and around 85 million unique TCR sequences made up an early release that covered several hundred HLA-typed donors. The genetic ancestry cluster associated with self-reported Caucasian donors included over 65% of the roughly 380 genotyped donors. The study aimed to test whether signatures of past pathogen exposure could be identified by cataloging public T cell receptors. The T cell repertoires of 666 subjects were profiled by immunosequencing and related to cytomegalovirus serostatus. Besides the first cohort of roughly 640 subjects, a separate validation cohort made up of some 110 different subjects was used. High-throughput TCR immunosequencing, statistical association of individual TCRs with disease status, and machine learning were combined to predict cytomegalovirus infection status. To study patterns of TCR occurrence, a later analysis re-analyzed previously published TCR beta repertoires from around 700 donors and added high-resolution HLA genotyping. Rather than drawing on any new phenotypic data, the later analysis identified candidate immune exposures from TCR beta sequences and the way those sequences occurred across donors. To decide whether each TCR beta V gene segment behaved as functional or pseudogenic, an earlier analysis of some 540 of the donors relied on high-throughput TCR beta sequencing. Donor age, sex, ethnicity and CMV serostatus were compiled alongside the repertoire data. A later genetic analysis took genome-wide SNP genotypes for about three fifths of the roughly 670 donors and used that subset as a discovery cohort. Every repertoire in the discovery cohort had been generated on one and the same sequencing platform. Class I and class II HLA loci were covered by the typing at four-digit resolution. Typing coverage differed by locus: A, B, C, DRB1 and DQB1 were typed in roughly 620-630 donors, DQA1 in around 500, DPA1 in around 600, and DPB1 in roughly 470. Because of strong linkage in the cohort, roughly five DR-DQ haplotypes were treated as single units for association and clustering. Among some 400 genotyped donors of the cohort, an average of 235,054 unique TCR beta nucleotide sequences were sequenced per donor, about a sixth of them non-productive. What the research found in general, with its limitations: In both the original and validation cohorts, the classifier was reported to diagnose cytomegalovirus status with high specificity and sensitivity. The cohort was sequenced for TCR beta chains only, and without alpha or paired-chain data the features that could be detected were limited. In an earlier analysis of about 540 of the donors, most TCR beta V segments were observed in productive rearrangements about 90% or about 30% of the time, broadly matching IMGT annotations. A cluster of highly shared sequence variants was judged likely to be a technical artifact of the sequencing pipeline. Linkage disequilibrium might explain the correlated functional status among segregating V segments, but an unknown experimental factor could not be excluded. The study gave a list of some 150 TCR beta chains associated with cytomegalovirus. A later analysis associated approximately 17,000 TCR beta sequences with specific HLA alleles at a false discovery rate of 0.05. Compared with equally common non-associated chains, HLA-associated TCR beta chains in a later analysis were more clonally expanded and had lower generation probabilities. Assigning TCR associations to individual alleles was difficult when HLA alleles, especially DR and DQ, strongly co-occurred. Because HLA typing was unavailable for some donors at each locus, only the typed subset was used in association tests. The authors suggested that the approach could potentially be generalized to other disease states and immunological phenotypes. In a later analysis, TCR association rates were found to vary across HLA loci, with the most associated TCRs seen for DRB1 alleles and the fewest for HLA-C alleles. According to a later analysis, most CMV-associated TCR beta chains appeared to be HLA-restricted, and the HLA associations seemed to be driven largely by CMV exposure. V-gene and J-gene trimming of TCR beta chains was associated with a missense DCLRE1C variant in a later genetic analysis, and the association was replicated in an independent cohort. Three of the identified cytomegalovirus-associated TCR beta chains were confirmed in vitro to be specific for cytomegalovirus antigens. Across donors, most TCR sequences were observed very rarely, whereas some public TCRs were present in many individuals. Some IMGT-functional V segments, including TRBV6-2 and TRBV6-3, could not be distinguished by the 87-base-pair reads and were therefore excluded. A further reported finding was that TCR beta sequences accurately predicted the HLA-A and HLA-B alleles for most subjects in the first cohort. Because counts were too low, seventeen rarely observed V segments, including chromosome 9 orphons, were left out of the earlier analysis of a few hundred of the donors. The presence/absence analyses assumed that sequencing depth was roughly uniform across donors, and that assumption may not be true. Immune exposure information for the cohort was limited to CMV serostatus. In a later genetic analysis, fewer N-insertions in productive TCRs were reported among donors in an Asian-associated ancestry cluster than the approximately 670-donor mean. In a later analysis, several top co-occurrence clusters were reported to appear linked to parvovirus B19, influenza, CMV and Epstein-Barr virus.

The cohort consisted of approximately 690 healthy bone marrow donors. All cohort members were sampled while nominally healthy, although unrecorded immune exposures were likely present. The donor tested CMV seronegative, placing the donor among the 350 to 400 seronegative members of the cohort. A peripheral blood sample was collected from each donor, and TCR beta sequencing was performed on peripheral blood mononuclear cells. Genomic DNA extraction from the blood cell samples was performed with the Qiagen DNeasy Blood Extraction Kit. Trimming takes 2 bases from V and 0 bases from J, and the germline ends sit 5 bases apart. The CDR3 covers 14 residues, taking in both the cysteine and the phenylalanine. The DNA shown is the 42-base CDR3, in frame from base 1. The germline V gene gives CDR1 as SGHTA and CDR2 as FQGNSA. Library preparation used the immunoSEQ multiplex PCR assay. A mixture of 60 forward primers for TCR Vbeta segments and 13 reverse primers for TCR Jbeta segments was used in the multiplex PCR. The CDR3 region of rearranged TCR beta genes was amplified from genomic DNA by a multiplex PCR assay. On the Illumina HiSeq System, the amplified TCR beta libraries were sequenced as 87-base-pair reads. Per the authors' processing: Across the roughly 600 repertoires, a later analysis counted 78 million or so unique TCR beta chains, 9.5 million to 13 million of which were shared by at least two donors. Raw reads were error-corrected and collapsed into unique sequences by a nearest-neighbor algorithm in which closely related sequences were merged to remove PCR and sequencing errors. Alignment of CDR3 sequences to IMGT reference sequences was used to assign V, D and J gene segments. Each retained sequence needed at least a six-nucleotide match to both a V gene segment and a J gene segment. Rearrangements were classified as productive when the CDR3 lacked stop codons and remained in frame with V and J, and all other rearrangements were classified as non-productive. CDR3 was defined according to IMGT convention as the region running from the second conserved V-encoded cysteine to the conserved J-encoded phenylalanine. Sequences without an unambiguous match to a single V gene segment were excluded from the earlier analysis of about 640 of the donors. An earlier analysis of several hundred of the donors called V segments functional above 56.7% productive rearrangements and segregating when the between-donor standard deviation exceeded 5%. A statistical classification framework was developed to diagnose cytomegalovirus status using the catalog of TCR beta chain sequences. A later analysis assigned V and J genes by comparing TCR nucleotide sequences with IMGT/GENE-DB human TR gene sequences. In a later analysis, CDR3 sequences and most-parsimonious VDJ recombination scenarios were assigned using the TCRdist pipeline. A later analysis defined each TCR beta chain by its CDR3 amino acid sequence plus V-gene family, and excluded reads lacking a unique V-gene family. In a later analysis, 500 to 650 highly shared, low-generation-probability nucleotide sequences were removed to address suspected cross-contamination and a sequencing artifact. For each public chain, a later analysis derived a clonal expansion index from normalized ranks of inferred template counts within each repertoire. In a later analysis, generation probabilities were computed with a VDJ recombination model fitted to out-of-frame rearrangements, and the resulting probabilities were checked against IGoR. Hypergeometric tests were used in a later analysis to score TCR-TCR, TCR-HLA and TCR-CMV co-occurrence, with a repertoire-size bias correction applied to the TCR pairs. False discovery rates were estimated in a later analysis by permuting HLA or CMV assignments 20 times. In a later analysis, co-occurring TCRs were grouped using DBSCAN, and TCRdist sequence similarity was added for clustering within HLA-allele-positive subsets. Co-occurrence clustering excluded repertoires with fewer than 30,000 or more than 120,000 public chains, plus five with anomalous nucleotide sharing. Entries here come from immuneACCESS through TCRdb and include only in-frame sequences with V and J called. Some clones fail to appear in such tables; in the studies checked, an unresolved V gene covers under half of the shortfall, and the cause of the remainder is unknown. V and J calls and clone size are given by that table; D and trimming were obtained from the DNA. This sample lists under 150,000 clones; approximately 9% were detected once. In total, the top ten clones hold approximately 2% of the sample.

As concerns this clone: The target of this receptor is not known. No per-base quality is available; no much larger clone lies one base away.

This receptor was identified in a male donor in good health and CMV-seronegative. Input material: PBMCs. The sequence is built from TRBV7-2 and TRBJ1-5; the D gene is not confidently resolved. This receptor carries the CDR3 CASSLSVSNQPQHF. Read as DNA, the sequence is TGTGCCAGCAGCTTATCGGTTAGCAATCAGCCCCAGCATTTT.